This TCR beta chain was obtained from a study of blood T cell repertoires in COVID-19. Study details: T cells, B-cell-depleted T cells, or PBMCs provided the cDNA or gDNA that served as material.

This CDR3 comprises 15 residues. V lost 2 bases, J lost 5 bases, and 7 bases stayed unmatched. CDR1 is SGHKS and CDR2 is YYEKEE in the germline V gene (reference sequence). Under the authors' procedure: Reference gene primer amplification yielded estimated nucleated cell counts. Generated by immunoSEQ multiplex PCR, the TCRdb table keeps only in-frame clones and is missing some. The DNA was the basis for D and trimming; V, J and clone size are from that table. This table has a few hundred thousand clones, 85% appearing once. Cohort assignment relied on participant-reported clinical history. The chain couples TRBV5-5 to TRBJ2-5, with 9 bases fitting TRBD1. The source material was PBMCs or T cells enriched from blood (not recorded which). This clonotype originated in a woman between 50 and 59 years old who had recovered from COVID-19. CDR3 DNA: TGTGCCAGCAGCTTTGGGACAGGGAAGGGTGAGACCCAGTACTTC. Its translation: CASSFGTGKGETQYF.